The clone carrying this T cell receptor beta chain was counted many times. Breast cancer patients provided tissue from their axillary draining lymph nodes. The data originate from a study of breast tumors, draining lymph nodes, adjacent tissues. TCRdb re-derived calls from the multiplex PCR reads in MiXCR, one entry per CDR3 protein. The table records some 140,000 distinct CDR3 sequences, approximately 20% of them present only once. The CDR3 is 15 residues long. CDR1 is LGHNA, CDR2 YNFKEQ, per germline. Trimming shortened V by 6 bases and J by 3 bases, and 14 bases separated the two germline ends. Sequencing was performed on axillary lymph node tissue. The sequence derives from a female donor with breast cancer. Some clones in this sample may be carry-over from other donors' samples. V and J are TRBV4-2 and TRBJ2-2, with D maybe TRBD1 (7 bases). CDR3 amino acids: CASSPTGTYTGELFF. DNA of the CDR3: TGTGCCAGCAGTCCGACAGGGACTTACACCGGGGAGCTGTTTTTT.